The clone carrying this T cell receptor (beta chain) was observed a handful of times. These data belong to a study of blood T cell repertoires in COVID-19. The overall study: Samples taken during acute and convalescent COVID-19 were collected in the United States, Italy and Spain. PBMCs, B-cell-depleted T cells, or T cells were the source of the cDNA or gDNA that made up the material.

As handled by the study authors: Reference gene primer amplification gave nucleated cell count estimates. Using immunoSEQ multiplex PCR, the repertoire was profiled, and TCRdb retains in-frame clones only, with some absent. The V and J calls and clone size come from that table; D and trimming were worked out from the DNA. The sample lists 280,000 or so clones, around 89% occurring once. CDR3 length equals 10 residues. Germline CDR1 is MDHEN and CDR2 is SYDVKM. The receptor's source is a woman aged 25-40 years who had recovered from COVID-19. The sequenced sample consisted of peripheral blood. The chain employs TRBV28 and TRBJ1-2, with D tentatively TRBD1 (5 bases). The CDR3 here is CAAQGYGYTF. The CDR3 DNA is TGTGCGGCCCAGGGTTACGGCTACACCTTC.